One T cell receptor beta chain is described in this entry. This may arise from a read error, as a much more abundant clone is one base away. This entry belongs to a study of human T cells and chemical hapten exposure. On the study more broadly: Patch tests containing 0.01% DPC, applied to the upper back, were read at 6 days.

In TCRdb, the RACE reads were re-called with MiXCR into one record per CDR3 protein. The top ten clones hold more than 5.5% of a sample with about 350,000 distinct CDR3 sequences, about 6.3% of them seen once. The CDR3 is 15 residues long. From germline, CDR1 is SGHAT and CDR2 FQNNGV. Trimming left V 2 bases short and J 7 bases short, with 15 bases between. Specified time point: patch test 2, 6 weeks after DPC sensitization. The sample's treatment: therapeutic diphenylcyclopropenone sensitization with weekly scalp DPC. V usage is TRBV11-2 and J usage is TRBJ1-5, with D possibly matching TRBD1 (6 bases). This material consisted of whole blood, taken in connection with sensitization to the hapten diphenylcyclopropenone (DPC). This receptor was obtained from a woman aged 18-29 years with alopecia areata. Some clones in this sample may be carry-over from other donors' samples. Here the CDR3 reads CASSLYFGTMQPQHF. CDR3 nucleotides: TGTGCCAGCAGCTTATATTTCGGGACAATGCAGCCCCAGCATTTT.